This T cell receptor (beta chain) originates from a study of T-cell reconstitution after alpha-beta-depleted transplantation in children (dated by TCRdb to the mid-2010s). Regarding the complete study: Using TCR repertoire profiling, the study followed T-cell immune reconstitution in a quantitative way in children after TCRalphabeta/CD19-depleted allogeneic hematopoietic cell transplantation. Results the study describes overall, beyond this receptor: In some patients, high TCRbeta diversity at day 60 was attributed to recipient T cells and intrathymic progenitors that had survived conditioning. The apparently early recovery of alphabetaT-cell counts about two months after transplant reportedly depended on only several hundred rapidly expanded clones that came from non-depleted graft cells. Over subsequent months, a decline in hyperexpanded clone frequencies was noted, and after one year, T-cell counts and TCRbeta diversity were mostly ascribed to newly produced T cells.

This clonotype was seen many times. Its antigen is unknown. No base quality values were provided; no much bigger clone lies one nucleotide off. The intended sense of this specimen's treatment or condition label: allogeneic hematopoietic cell transplantation with graft depleted of TCRalphabeta T cells and CD19 B cells. The children who served as transplant recipients had been given grafts of TCRalphabeta/CD19-depleted allogeneic hematopoietic cells. Library preparation employed PCR. Sequencing relied on an Illumina HiSeq 2500. TCR libraries were prepared with molecular barcoding, using unique molecular identifiers to normalize TCRbeta repertoire quantification. TCRdb itself trimmed the public reads at Q25 with fastp, ran MiXCR and retained productive beta chains. One record per CDR3 amino acid sequence lists the most common genes and DNA. This sample comprises over 150,000 distinct CDR3 sequences, around 10% of them detected only once. The biggest ten clones account for less than 15% of the sample.

Looking up the germline V gene yields CDR1 MGHRA and CDR2 YSYEKL. Spanning cysteine to phenylalanine, the CDR3 consists of 14 amino acids. CDR3 DNA is the only sequence kept; it has 42 bases, read in frame from the first base. Relative to germline, V is 4 bases shorter and J is 5 bases shorter, with 12 bases between their ends. The sequencing used PBMCs, collected before TCRalphabeta/CD19-depleted stem cell transplant. The sequence came from a boy aged 2 to 10 with acute myeloid leukemia, due to receive a stem cell transplant. The chain joins TRBV4-1 to TRBJ2-1; matching of 6 bases hints at TRBD2 as the D gene. The CDR3 corresponds to CASSRAGGDNEQFF. The DNA sequence is TGCGCCAGCAGCCGCGCCGGGGGAGACAATGAGCAGTTCTTC.